What follows are 5 T cell receptor beta chains derived from one specimen sequenced in a study of cytomegalovirus exposure and HLA in healthy donors. The method was immunoSEQ multiplex PCR; TCRdb's version includes in-frame clones alone and lacks a portion of them. The data hold more than 150,000 clones, with about 88% observed a single time. Sequencing was performed on PBMCs. These receptor sequences come from a man aged 18 to 29 in good health and CMV-seronegative.

The chain has TRBV4-3 and TRBJ2-1, with 14 bases lining up with TRBD2. CDR3 length equals 18 residues. V dropped 2 bases and J dropped 5; count of bases not matched to a gene: 8. Germline-derived CDR1 and CDR2 are LGHNA and YSLEER. DNA for the CDR3: TGCGCCAGCAGCCAAAGTTTTGGGACTAGCGGGGGAAACAATGAGCAGTTCTTC. It yields the protein CASSQSFGTSGGNNEQFF.

The CDR3 reads CASRNRQRGTYEQYV. CDR3 sequence (DNA): TGTGCCAGCAGGAACCGACAGCGGGGGACCTACGAGCAGTACGTC. The chain links TRBV6-1 to TRBJ2-7; 8 bases agree with TRBD2. The CDR3 runs to 15 residues. V shed 6 bases, J shed 2 bases, and the junction held 9 bases outside the gene matches. The V gene's germline CDR1 is MNHNS and CDR2 SASEGT.

The chain carries TRBV6-6 and TRBJ2-7; 7 bases fit TRBD2. The ends lost 6 bases at V and 3 bases at J; junction bases unmatched: 5. This CDR3 contains 13 residues. From germline, CDR1 is MNHNY and CDR2 SVGAGI (reference sequence). Written as DNA, the CDR3 is TGTGCCAGCAGCCGGCAGCGGGGCTACGAGCAGTACTTC. Translating it yields CASSRQRGYEQYF.

The gene calls are TRBV2 and TRBJ1-2; maybe TRBD1 (5 bases). Per the germline V gene, CDR1 is SNHLY and CDR2 is FYNNEI. V was trimmed by 5 bases and J by 8 bases, leaving 15 bases between them. This CDR3 is 13 amino acids long. The CDR3 spells CASSRVGGDGYTF. The CDR3 region has the DNA TGTGCCAGCAGTAGGGTGGGGGGTGACGGCTACACCTTC.

The chain couples TRBV6-6 to TRBJ2-3; 9 nucleotides agree with TRBD1. CDR1 and CDR2 (germline): MNHNY, SVGAGI (reference sequence). This CDR3 is built from 16 residues. V shed 4 bases, J shed 1 base, and the junction held 6 bases outside the gene matches. CDR3 region: CASSSVGTGRTDTQYF. For the CDR3, the DNA is TGTGCCAGCAGTTCAGTCGGGACAGGGCGCACAGATACGCAGTATTTT.